The next 14 T cell receptor beta chains were all read from a single sample in a study of prognosis after radiotherapy for stage I lung cancer. The TCR beta CDR3 region was amplified from genomic DNA, with two rounds of multiplex PCR being used for the amplification. Primers specific to each TRBV and TRBJ gene were used in first-round PCR. TCRdb redid the calling of the multiplex PCR reads with MiXCR, one entry per CDR3 protein. This table has approximately 28,000 distinct CDR3 sequences, just over 40% appearing once. The specimen comprised PBMCs, sampled before or after stereotactic body radiation therapy (not recorded which). These receptors were collected from a donor over 45 with non-small cell lung cancer.

This clonotype was seen many times. The chain has TRBV5-1 and TRBJ2-3; D gene ambiguous. Trimming pared 0 bases from V and 2 bases from J, leaving 10 bases between. In germline, CDR1 is SGHRS, CDR2 YFSETQ. This CDR3 region has 15 residues. CDR3 residues: CASSLAPPPTDTQYF. CDR3 bases: TGCGCCAGCAGCTTGGCTCCCCCCCCCACAGATACGCAGTATTTT.

This clonotype was seen many times. The CDR3 reads CSAGLAGKETQYF. The CDR3 region has the DNA TGCAGTGCCGGGCTAGCGGGGAAAGAGACCCAGTACTTC. This sequence joins TRBV20-1 and TRBJ2-5; 9 nucleotides line up with TRBD2. Germline CDR1 reads DFQATT; CDR2 reads SNEGSKA (reference sequence). V was pared by 6 bases and J by 3 bases, with 5 bases of the junction left unmatched. The CDR3 is 13 residues long.

This clonotype was recorded at least ten times. An end of the junction differs from the germline gene, which may be a read error. The chain couples TRBV27 to TRBJ2-2, with D perhaps matching TRBD1 or TRBD2 (6 bases each). This CDR3 is 15 amino acids long. Germline CDR1 and CDR2: MNHEY and SMNVEV (reference sequence). The CDR3 DNA reads TGTGCCAGCAGAAACGACAGGATGAACACCGGGGGGCTGTTTTTT. Translating gives CASRNDRMNTGGLFF.

The chain couples TRBV6-1 to TRBJ2-5; D possibly corresponds to TRBD2 (5 bases). CDR1 and CDR2 from the germline V gene are MNHNS and SASEGT. The length of the CDR3 is 16 residues. Trimming shortened V by 7 bases and J by 0 bases, and 18 bases separated the two germline ends. CDR3 region: CASNGKGASYQETQYF. CDR3 nucleotides: TGTGCCAGCAACGGGAAGGGTGCATCGTACCAAGAGACCCAGTACTTC.

The chain recombines TRBV3-1 with TRBJ2-2; TRBD1 matches at 9 bases. Per germline, CDR1 LGHDT and CDR2 YNNKEL (reference sequence). After removal of 2 bases from V and 6 bases from J, the junction contained 4 bases not matched to a gene. This CDR3 is 15 amino acids long. This chain's CDR3 is CASSQNRGLAGELFF. In nucleotides, the CDR3 is TGTGCCAGCAGCCAAAACAGGGGGCTGGCCGGGGAGCTGTTTTTT. Full variable domain (rest looked up from reference TRBV3-1 and TRBJ2-2): DTAVSQTPKYLVTQMGNDKSIKCEQNLGHDTMYWYKQDSKKFLKIMFSYNNKELIINETVPNRFSPKSPDKAHLNLHINSLELGDSAVYFCASSQNRGLAGELFFGEGSRLTVL.

DNA for the CDR3: TGTGCCAGCAGTCCAGTCGGACTAGCGGGGGGGCAAACAGATACGCAGTATTTT. It yields the protein CASSPVGLAGGQTDTQYF. J is TRBJ2-3 and V is TRBV27, with TRBD2 matching over 15 bases. CDR1 is MNHEY, CDR2 SMNVEV, per germline (reference sequence). The CDR3 is 18 amino acids. V shed 5 bases, J shed 3 bases, and the junction held 9 bases outside the gene matches.

The rearrangement links TRBV6-1 to TRBJ2-1; D is ambiguous. The CDR3 is 16 residues long. Trimming took 6 bases from V and 5 from J, leaving 20 bases between them. Germline V lookup: CDR1 MNHNS, CDR2 SASEGT. The CDR3: CASSNYQVVRHNEQFF. CDR3 DNA: TGTGCCAGCAGCAACTATCAGGTGGTCCGCCACAATGAGCAGTTCTTC.

This clonotype was seen many times. This chain connects TRBV20-1 to TRBJ2-2; 9 bases are a match to TRBD1. Germline loops: CDR1 DFQATT, CDR2 SNEGSKA (reference sequence). This CDR3 region has 15 residues. Unmatched junction bases numbered 9, after V lost 2 bases and J lost 8 bases. CDR3 sequence reads: CSARNRDRAFGELFF. The DNA for the CDR3 is TGCAGTGCTAGAAACCGGGACAGGGCCTTTGGGGAGCTGTTTTTT.

This clonotype was observed at least ten times. CDR3 nucleotides: TGTGCCAGCAGCTTAGCGGTTTACAATGAGCAGTTCTTC. This codes for CASSLAVYNEQFF. The chain links TRBV11-2 to TRBJ2-1; D remains unclear. V lost 1 base and J 4 bases, leaving 5 bases between the germline ends. The CDR3 length is 13 residues. Germline V gives CDR1 SGHAT, CDR2 FQNNGV.

This clonotype was counted many times. This chain uses TRBV19 with TRBJ1-2; D is possibly TRBD1 (5 bases). V was clipped by 2 bases and J by 3 bases, with 10 bases between them. Looked up from germline, CDR1 is LNHDA and CDR2 is SQIVND (reference sequence). The CDR3 has 14 residues. CDR3: CASSINRWDYGYTF. In DNA, the CDR3 is TGTGCCAGTAGTATAAACAGGTGGGACTATGGCTACACCTTC. The whole variable domain, filled in from reference TRBV19 and TRBJ1-2, reads DGGITQSPKYLFRKEGQNVTLSCEQNLNHDAMYWYRQDPGQGLRLIYYSQIVNDFQKGDIAEGYSVSREKKESFPLTVTSAQKNPTAFYLCASSINRWDYGYTFGSGTRLTVV.

As regards this clonotype: A junction end diverges from the germline sequence, so it may reflect a read error. J is TRBJ2-2 and V is TRBV5-1; 7 positions agree with TRBD1. Germline CDR1 and CDR2: SGHRS and YFSETQ. The length of the CDR3 is 15 residues. Written as DNA, the CDR3 is TGCGCCAGCAGACTCCGGGACAGCGACACCGGGGAGCTGTTCTTT. Protein sequence: CASRLRDSDTGELFF.

Details on this clonotype: This may come from a read error, since a much larger clone is one base off. The chain employs TRBV5-1 and TRBJ2-5; 7 positions match TRBD1. The CDR3 loop spans 15 amino acids. Germline assignment: CDR1 SGHRS and CDR2 YFSETQ. Written as DNA, the CDR3 is TGCGCCAGCAGCGCCCGAACAGGGGCCCAAGAGACCCAGCACTTC. Its translation is CASSARTGAQETQHF.

The sample holds many counts of this clonotype. The V and J genes are TRBV5-4 and TRBJ1-1; 7 positions agree with TRBD1. Unmatched junction bases numbered 9, after V lost 3 bases and J lost 1 base. The length of the CDR3 is 16 residues. Per the germline V gene, CDR1 is SGHNT and CDR2 is YYREEE (reference sequence). The chain's CDR3 is CASSSFQGVRNTEAFF. CDR3 bases: TGTGCCAGCAGCTCATTTCAGGGGGTGAGGAACACTGAAGCTTTCTTT.

V usage is TRBV2 and J usage is TRBJ2-3; TRBD1 aligns across 8 bases. J gave up 4 bases and V 5 bases, and 14 bases lay outside the gene matches. Germline values: CDR1 SNHLY, CDR2 FYNNEI. The CDR3 runs to 17 residues. The CDR3 coding sequence is TGTGCCAGCAGTTGCCATTTGTCAGGGGGCGCGGCAGATACGCAGTATTTT. This codes for CASSCHLSGGAADTQYF.